One and the same sample provided the 15 T cell receptor beta chains below, sequenced in a study of Graves' ophthalmopathy and Graves' hyperthyroidism. The study amplified TCR beta CDR3 regions using RNA transcripts. First-round RT-PCR relied on HTBI primers, and a second-round multiplex PCR came next. TCRdb re-called the multiplex PCR reads through MiXCR, storing one row per CDR3 protein. The sample holds about 400,000 distinct CDR3 sequences, 15% to 19% seen once. Sample: peripheral blood. These TCRs come from a woman under 30 with stable Graves' hyperthyroidism.

This clonotype was seen ten or more times. The chain is built from TRBV11-1 and TRBJ2-2; TRBD2 is a possible D gene (5 bases). In germline, CDR1 is SGHAT, CDR2 FQDESV (reference sequence). The CDR3 has 16 residues. Trimming pared 0 bases from V and 6 bases from J, leaving 14 bases between. CDR3 in amino acids: CASSLAWPAGAGELFF. DNA for the CDR3: TGTGCCAGCAGCTTAGCTTGGCCTGCGGGTGCCGGGGAGCTGTTTTTT. The variable domain in full, completed from reference TRBV11-1 and TRBJ2-2, reads EAEVAQSPRYKITEKSQAVAFWCDPISGHATLYWYRQILGQGPELLVQFQDESVVDDSQLPKDRFSAERLKGVDSTLKIQPAELGDSAMYLCASSLAWPAGAGELFFGEGSRLTVL.

Points on this clonotype: The CDR3 ends on some other residue instead of the conserved phenylalanine or tryptophan, so this is likely a read error. The V and J genes are TRBV6-1 and TRBJ1-1; 8 bases are shared with TRBD1. CDR3 length equals 14 residues. V lost 6 bases, J lost 1 base, and 4 bases stayed unmatched. Looked up from germline, CDR1 is MNHNS and CDR2 is SASEGT. The CDR3 sequence is CASRRQGSNTEAFY. The CDR3 DNA reads as TGTGCCAGCAGAAGACAGGGGTCGAACACTGAAGCTTTCTAT.

On this clonotype: At one end, the junction sequence differs from germline, possibly due to a read error. The chain carries TRBV7-7 and TRBJ2-2, with 7 bases that match TRBD1. The CDR3 is made up of 15 amino acids. Looked up from germline, CDR1 is SSHAT and CDR2 is FNYEAQ (reference sequence). CDR3 bases: TGTGCTAGCAGCCTGGGGGACAGATACACCGGGGAGCTGTTTTTT. It codes for CASSLGDRYTGELFF. The full variable domain, rest sourced from reference TRBV7-7 and TRBJ2-2, is GAGVSQSPRYKVTKRGQDVTLRCDPISSHATLYWYQQALGQGPEFLTYFNYEAQPDKSGLPSDRFSAERPEGSISTLTIQRTEQRDSAMYRCASSLGDRYTGELFFGEGSRLTVL.

This clonotype came up many times. This chain uses TRBV11-1 with TRBJ1-1; D is uncertain. Germline V CDR1 and CDR2: SGHAT, FQDESV (reference sequence). This CDR3 spans 13 amino acids. The V end lost 5 bases, the J end lost 4 bases, and 11 bases lay between the germline ends. In DNA, the CDR3 is TGTGCCAGCAGCGCCCTGAGTATCACTGAAGCTTTCTTT. Protein product: CASSALSITEAFF.

The table lists this clonotype with a few counts. J is TRBJ2-7 and V is TRBV9, with D perhaps TRBD2 (6 bases). V lost 0 bases and J lost 0, with 10 bases in between. Germline V gives CDR1 SGDLS, CDR2 YYNGEE. The CDR3 length is 15 residues. In DNA form, the CDR3 reads TGTGCCAGCAGCGTAGGCGGGACGGTCTCCTACGAGCAGTACTTC. This sequence encodes CASSVGGTVSYEQYF.

Ten or more counts support this clonotype. This chain links TRBV6-1 with TRBJ1-1; 8 bases align to TRBD1. The CDR3 has 18 residues. The V gene's germline CDR1 is MNHNS and CDR2 SASEGT. Trimming removed 2 bases from V and 3 bases from J; junction bases left unmatched: 14. The CDR3 loop is CASSELAGGRGWDTEAFF. CDR3 coding DNA: TGTGCCAGCAGTGAATTGGCAGGGGGCAGGGGTTGGGACACTGAAGCTTTCTTT.

The table lists this clonotype with a few counts. This sequence joins TRBV5-4 and TRBJ2-7, with D maybe TRBD1 (6 bases). Germline values: CDR1 SGHNT, CDR2 YYREEE (reference sequence). Trimming left V 0 bases short and J 0 bases short, with 16 bases between. This CDR3 is built from 17 residues. The CDR3 sequence: CASSLELMTRGSYEQYF. The CDR3, as DNA: TGTGCCAGCAGCTTGGAATTAATGACCAGGGGCTCCTACGAGCAGTACTTC.

V usage is TRBV5-1 and J usage is TRBJ2-7; 9 positions match TRBD1. The germline gives CDR1 SGHRS, CDR2 YFSETQ. The CDR3 is made up of 15 amino acids. V dropped 0 bases and J dropped 4; count of bases not matched to a gene: 5. CDR3 coding DNA: TGCGCCAGCAGCTTGGCCCACAGGGGGCGATACGAGCAGTACTTC. This translates into CASSLAHRGRYEQYF.

This clonotype was seen at least ten times. V and J are TRBV15 and TRBJ2-5; the D gene is possibly TRBD1 (6 bases). The CDR3 is 13 residues long. The germline V and J ends were trimmed by 1 base and 4 bases, with 7 bases remaining between them. CDR1 is LNHNV, CDR2 YYDKDF, per germline (reference sequence). CDR3 amino acids: CATSRAGVETQYF. CDR3 sequence (DNA): TGTGCCACCAGCAGAGCAGGGGTAGAGACCCAGTACTTC.

Many counts were recorded for this clonotype. In DNA, the CDR3 is TGTGCCACCAGTGATCCCAAGGGACAGGCGACCTACGAGCAGTACTTC. This translates into CATSDPKGQATYEQYF. The chain combines TRBV24-1 with TRBJ2-7; 8 bases map to TRBD1. This CDR3 spans 16 amino acids. Germline trimming cut 3 bases from V and 2 bases from J; bases unmatched to any gene: 8. CDR1 is KGHDR and CDR2 is SFDVKD in the germline V gene.

This clonotype was seen ten or more times. The chain joins TRBV5-1 to TRBJ2-2; the match to TRBD1 covers 7 bases. The CDR3 runs 13 residues. With V trimmed by 4 bases and J by 7 bases, 4 bases remained unmatched. Germline V lookup: CDR1 SGHRS, CDR2 YFSETQ. CDR3 loop: CASSPQGYGELFF. DNA for the CDR3: TGCGCCAGCAGCCCACAGGGGTACGGGGAGCTGTTTTTT.

This clonotype occurred a few times. This chain joins TRBV19 and TRBJ1-1, with D possibly TRBD1 on 6 matching bases. The CDR3 covers 15 residues. The germline V gene encodes CDR1 LNHDA and CDR2 SQIVND (reference sequence). V was clipped by 1 base and J by 0 bases, with 9 bases between them. CDR3 coding DNA: TGTGCCAGTAGTATAGTACGGACAGTGAACACTGAAGCTTTCTTT. Its translation: CASSIVRTVNTEAFF.

This clonotype was found many times. This rearrangement joins TRBV12-3 or TRBV12-4 to TRBJ1-3; D unresolved. V was trimmed by 3 bases and J by 0 bases, leaving 9 bases between them. The CDR3 has 15 residues. The CDR3 protein is CASSLFRRSGNTIYF. CDR3 DNA: TGTGCCAGCAGTTTGTTTCGACGCTCTGGAAACACCATATATTTT.

The sample holds many counts of this clonotype. The chain is built from TRBV11-2 and TRBJ1-5; TRBD1 aligns across 7 bases. This CDR3 comprises 15 residues. Germline V gene sequence: CDR1 SGHAT, CDR2 FQNNGV. V shed 0 bases and J 7 bases; nucleotides not matched to a gene: 6. The CDR3 nucleotides are TGTGCCAGCAGCTTAGATCGACAGGGTGGCCAGCCCCAGCATTTT. This translates into CASSLDRQGGQPQHF.

This clonotype showed up many times. This rearrangement joins TRBV13 to TRBJ1-1; maybe TRBD1 (5 bases). The germline V gene has CDR1 PRHDT and CDR2 FYEKMQ (reference sequence). This CDR3 is 14 amino acids long. V gave up 1 base and J gave up 4 bases, with 10 bases separating them. The CDR3 region is CASSLVRGSTEAFF. CDR3 DNA sequence: TGTGCCAGCAGCTTAGTTCGGGGGAGCACTGAAGCTTTCTTT.